The 3 T cell receptor beta chains below were found in one sample sequenced in a study of spatial heterogeneity in lung cancer (dated by TCRdb to between 2018 and 2021). The label giving this sample's time point can be read as: sample taken at primary tumor resection. No antigens are known for them. The full study reports these points: The tumor nonsynonymous mutation count correlated with the number of expanded intratumoral alpha and beta TCRs.

Libraries were built with 5' RACE. TCRdb shows the sequencer as NextSeq 500. TCRdb ran its own pipeline on the public reads, namely fastp trimming at Q25 and MiXCR clone calling, and kept in-frame beta chains. Every entry covers one CDR3 protein and lists the most common genes and DNA from its rows. Counted in this sample were 13,000 or so distinct CDR3 sequences; 3% to 4% of them appeared once. Roughly a sixth of the sample goes to the ten largest clones. The starting material was lung tumor tissue, obtained at surgery. The source of these receptors is a male donor with early-stage non-small cell lung cancer.

This clonotype was found many times. J is TRBJ2-2 and V is TRBV2; D may be TRBD1 or TRBD2 (5 bases each). CDR1 is SNHLY and CDR2 is FYNNEI in the germline V gene. Trimming removed 10 bases at V and 6 bases at J, with 12 bases between. CDR3 size: 12 residues. The CDR3 nucleotides are TGTGCCATGCTGGTGGGGGCCGGGGAGCTGTTTTTT. Protein product: CAMLVGAGELFF.

This clonotype was observed at least ten times. The chain carries TRBV29-1 and TRBJ1-4, with TRBD1 matching 10 bases. The CDR3 consists of 13 residues. Per germline, CDR1 SQVTM and CDR2 ANQGSEA. V lost 6 bases, J lost 8 bases, and 6 bases stayed unmatched. The CDR3, as DNA: TGCAGCGTGGGTGGGACAGGGGCGGAAAAACTGTTTTTT. Encoded protein: CSVGGTGAEKLFF. Filled out from reference TRBV29-1 and TRBJ1-4, the complete variable domain reads SAVISQKPSRDICQRGTSLTIQCQVDSQVTMMFWYRQQPGQSLTLIATANQGSEATYESGFVIDKFPISRPNLTFSTLTVSNMSPEDSSIYLCSVGGTGAEKLFFGSGTQLSVL.

This clonotype was picked up many times. This chain links TRBV6-5 with TRBJ2-7, with 9 bases lining up with TRBD1. This CDR3 has 13 residues. Germline loops: CDR1 MNHEY, CDR2 SVGAGI. Unmatched junction bases numbered 5, after V lost 5 bases and J lost 6 bases. CDR3 amino acids: CASSHRGRVEQYF. The DNA of the CDR3 is TGTGCCAGCAGTCACAGGGGGCGCGTCGAGCAGTACTTC.